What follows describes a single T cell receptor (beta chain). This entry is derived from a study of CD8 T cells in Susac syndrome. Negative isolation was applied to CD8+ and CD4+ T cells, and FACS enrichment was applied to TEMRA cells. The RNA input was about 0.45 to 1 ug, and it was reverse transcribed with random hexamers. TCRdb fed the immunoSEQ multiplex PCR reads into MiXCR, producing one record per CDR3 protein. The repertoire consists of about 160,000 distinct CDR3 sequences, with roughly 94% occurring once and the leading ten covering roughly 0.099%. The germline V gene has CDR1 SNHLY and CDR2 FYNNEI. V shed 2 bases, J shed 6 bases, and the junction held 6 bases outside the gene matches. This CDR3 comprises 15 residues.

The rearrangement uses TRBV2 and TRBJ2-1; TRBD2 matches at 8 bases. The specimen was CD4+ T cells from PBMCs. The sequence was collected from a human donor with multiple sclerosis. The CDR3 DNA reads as TGTGCCAGCAGTGAAAGGGGACTAGGCTCCAATGAGCAGTTCTTC. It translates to CASSERGLGSNEQFF. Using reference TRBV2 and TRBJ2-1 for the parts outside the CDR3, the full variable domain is EPEVTQTPSHQVTQMGQEVILRCVPISNHLYFYWYRQILGQKVEFLVSFYNNEISEKSEIFDDQFSVERPDGSNFTLKIRSTKLEDSAMYFCASSERGLGSNEQFFGPGTRLTVL.